The 26 T cell receptor beta chains in this list originate from one sample, sequenced in a study of CD8 T cells in ankylosing spondylitis. TCRdb ran MiXCR on the 5' RACE reads and lists one entry per CDR3 protein. The table records 250,000 to 300,000 distinct CDR3 sequences, around 20% of them present only once. The sample consisted of blood, either unsorted or a sorted T cell fraction (not recorded which). Every receptor here comes from a male donor with ankylosing spondylitis or in good health (not recorded which).

The chain joins TRBV7-8 to TRBJ2-7, with D perhaps TRBD2 (5 bases). The CDR3 spans 14 residues. The V gene's germline CDR1 is SGHVS and CDR2 FQNEAQ. V was trimmed by 5 bases and J by 4 bases, leaving 15 bases between them. The CDR3, as DNA: TGTGCCAGCAGCCCTGAGAGGGCGGTATACGAGCAGTACGTC. As protein: CASSPERAVYEQYV.

This clonotype was counted ten times or more. The gene calls are TRBV29-1 and TRBJ2-5; 10 positions agree with TRBD1. V lost 7 bases to trimming and J lost 5 bases; unmatched junction nucleotides: 10. CDR1 SQVTM and CDR2 ANQGSEA come from the germline V gene. The CDR3 totals 14 residues. Here the CDR3 reads CSANAGTGVETQYF. CDR3 DNA: TGCAGCGCTAACGCCGGGACAGGGGTGGAGACCCAGTACTTC.

The V gene is TRBV12-3 or TRBV12-4, the J gene TRBJ2-5; TRBD2 matches 7 bases. V shed 0 bases and J 1 base; nucleotides not matched to a gene: 8. The CDR3 length is 17 residues. CDR3 nucleotide sequence: TGTGCCAGCAGTTTAGCCCTGGGGGGGGTTCTCCAAGAGACCCAGTACTTC. Its translation: CASSLALGGVLQETQYF.

The rearrangement links TRBV5-1 to TRBJ1-2; D not certain. Germline CDR1 SGHRS, CDR2 YFSETQ. V was clipped by 0 bases and J by 3 bases, with 12 bases between them. This CDR3 is built from 15 residues. CDR3 bases: TGCGCCAGCAGCTTGGCGGCGGATTCTCACTATGGCTACACCTTC. As protein: CASSLAADSHYGYTF.

This clonotype appeared a few times. The chain recombines TRBV20-1 with TRBJ2-5; D is unresolved. This CDR3 has 13 amino acids. V lost 3 bases and J 2 bases, leaving 10 bases between the germline ends. Looked up from germline, CDR1 is DFQATT and CDR2 is SNEGSKA (reference sequence). CDR3 region: CSARGSRQETQYF. In nucleotides, the CDR3 is TGCAGTGCTAGGGGGTCTAGGCAAGAGACCCAGTACTTC.

Ten or more counts support this clonotype. This chain connects TRBV12-3 or TRBV12-4 to TRBJ2-7; tentative D call: TRBD1 (6 bases). The CDR3 length is 13 residues. V lost 3 bases and J lost 3, with 9 bases in between. The CDR3 bases are TGTGCCAGCAGTTTTGGGACAAACTACGAGCAGTACGTC. Protein sequence: CASSFGTNYEQYV.

The chain recombines TRBV20-1 with TRBJ1-2, with D uncertain. The CDR3 has 13 amino acids. Germline CDR1 and CDR2: DFQATT and SNEGSKA (reference sequence). Trimming took off 3 bases at V and 0 bases at J, with 8 bases between the two ends. CDR3 residues: CSASREANYGYTF. The CDR3 nucleotides are TGCAGTGCTAGTCGGGAAGCTAACTATGGCTACACCTTC.

DNA of the CDR3: TGTGCCAGCAGTTACTCAAGGACAAACACCGGGGAGCTGTTTTTT. This translates into CASSYSRTNTGELFF. The chain uses TRBV6-5 and TRBJ2-2; TRBD1 might be the D (5 bases). The germline V and J ends were trimmed by 0 bases and 2 bases, with 7 bases remaining between them. Germline CDR1 and CDR2: MNHEY and SVGAGI. The CDR3 is 15 amino acids.

This clonotype was counted a few times. The V call is TRBV29-1, the J call TRBJ2-5, with 7 bases matching TRBD1. Germline V gene lookup returns CDR1 SQVTM and CDR2 ANQGSEA. The length of the CDR3 is 12 residues. J was trimmed by 2 bases and V by 7 bases; bases with no gene match: 4. The CDR3 reads CSAQGLQETQYF. The DNA of the CDR3 is TGCAGCGCACAGGGGCTACAAGAGACCCAGTACTTC.

This chain uses TRBV18 with TRBJ2-3; 8 bases match TRBD2. V trimming: 1 base; J trimming: 4 bases; junction bases outside the gene matches: 7. From germline, CDR1 is KGHSH and CDR2 LQKENI. The CDR3 length is 16 residues. The CDR3 nucleotides are TGTGCCAGCTCACCACTGTCAGCGGGGGTTGCAGATACGCAGTATTTT. The encoded protein is CASSPLSAGVADTQYF.

This clonotype has just a few counts. V usage is TRBV20-1 and J usage is TRBJ2-5; TRBD1 aligns across 10 bases. Looked up from germline, CDR1 is DFQATT and CDR2 is SNEGSKA (reference sequence). The CDR3 is made up of 15 amino acids. V shed 0 bases and J 4 bases; nucleotides not matched to a gene: 5. The CDR3 loop reads CSARDEDRGTETQYF. The CDR3 DNA follows: TGCAGTGCTAGAGATGAGGACAGGGGGACAGAGACCCAGTACTTC.

The V call is TRBV5-1, the J call TRBJ1-1; 8 positions match TRBD1. Germline lookup yields CDR1 SGHRS and CDR2 YFSETQ. The V gene end was trimmed by 0 bases and the J gene end by 2 bases; junction bases not matched to a gene: 9. The length of the CDR3 is 17 residues. CDR3 sequence (DNA): TGCGCCAGCAGCTTGGCCGCAGGGGGCATCTTTAACACTGAAGCTTTCTTT. Amino acid sequence: CASSLAAGGIFNTEAFF.

This clonotype was detected only a few times. The gene calls are TRBV5-6 and TRBJ2-2; unclear D gene. The CDR3 has 15 amino acids. Germline V gene sequence: CDR1 SGHDT, CDR2 YYEEEE. V was trimmed by 2 bases and J by 2 bases, leaving 10 bases between them. CDR3 region: CASSFGHINTGELFF. CDR3 DNA sequence: TGTGCCAGCAGCTTTGGCCACATTAACACCGGGGAGCTGTTTTTT. The variable domain in full, with the rest retrieved from reference TRBV5-6 and TRBJ2-2, is DAGVTQSPTHLIKTRGQQVTLRCSPKSGHDTVSWYQQALGQGPQFIFQYYEEEERQRGNFPDRFSGHQFPNYSSELNVNALLLGDSALYLCASSFGHINTGELFFGEGSRLTVL.

This chain joins TRBV7-9 and TRBJ1-3, with D uncertain. V lost 5 bases and J lost 4, with 21 bases in between. The germline V gene has CDR1 SEHNR and CDR2 FQNEAQ (reference sequence). This CDR3 has 17 amino acids. The CDR3 loop is CASSPVLTQREGNTIYF. The CDR3 bases are TGTGCCAGCAGCCCCGTCTTGACTCAGAGAGAGGGAAACACCATATATTTT.

The chain combines TRBV5-1 with TRBJ2-3, with 8 bases identical to TRBD2. The CDR3 consists of 18 residues. In germline, CDR1 is SGHRS, CDR2 YFSETQ. Trimming removed 4 bases from V and 2 bases from J; junction bases left unmatched: 15. The CDR3 nucleotides read TGCGCCAGCAGCCGGGGAGGATTGAGCGGGGGACCCACAGATACGCAGTATTTT. The encoded protein is CASSRGGLSGGPTDTQYF.

This clonotype was counted only a few times. The rearrangement joins TRBV20-1 to TRBJ2-1; a weak D match, TRBD2 (6 bases). The V gene lost 0 bases and the J gene lost 7 bases, with 22 bases spanning the gap. The CDR3 length is 17 residues. Germline V gene sequence: CDR1 DFQATT, CDR2 SNEGSKA (reference sequence). DNA of the CDR3: TGCAGTGCTAGAGATATGGGCGGGATAGGGGCTTATAATGAGCAGTTCTTC. It codes for CSARDMGGIGAYNEQFF.

This clonotype was counted a few times. V and J are TRBV5-1 and TRBJ2-1; 10 nucleotides agree with TRBD2. Germline V lookup: CDR1 SGHRS, CDR2 YFSETQ. The CDR3 is 14 amino acids. With V trimmed by 5 bases and J by 5 bases, 4 bases remained unmatched. CDR3 amino acids: CASRLAGANNEQFF. Here the CDR3 DNA reads TGCGCCAGCAGGCTAGCGGGGGCTAACAATGAGCAGTTCTTC.

The rearrangement uses TRBV9 and TRBJ2-3, with 7 positions matching TRBD2. The trim removed 0 bases at V and 2 bases at J, leaving 3 bases unmatched. The CDR3 has 15 amino acids. Germline-derived CDR1 and CDR2 are SGDLS and YYNGEE. The CDR3 region has the DNA TGTGCCAGCAGCGTAGGGGGACTAACCACAGATACGCAGTATTTT. The encoded protein is CASSVGGLTTDTQYF. The complete variable domain, with remaining parts taken from reference TRBV9 and TRBJ2-3, reads DSGVTQTPKHLITATGQRVTLRCSPRSGDLSVYWYQQSLDQGLQFLIQYYNGEERAKGNILERFSAQQFPDLHSELNLSSLELGDSALYFCASSVGGLTTDTQYFGPGTRLTVL.

This clonotype appeared a few times. The chain links TRBV28 to TRBJ2-7; D remains unclear. V was trimmed by 10 bases and J by 6 bases, leaving 16 bases between them. The CDR3 extends over 12 amino acids. The germline gives CDR1 MDHEN, CDR2 SYDVKM. The CDR3 nucleotides are TGTGCCACCATGCAGGCCCTAGGCGAGCAGTACGTC. Protein product: CATMQALGEQYV.

J is TRBJ2-1 and V is TRBV10-2; the match to TRBD2 covers 12 bases. V trimming: 3 bases; J trimming: 8 bases; junction bases outside the gene matches: 11. Germline CDR1 WSHSY, CDR2 SAAADI. This CDR3 is built from 17 residues. DNA for the CDR3: TGCGCCAGCAGTGACTTCCCCACTAGCGGGGGGTTCCATGAGCAGTTCTTC. Translating gives CASSDFPTSGGFHEQFF.

Only a few counts were recorded for this clonotype. V usage is TRBV5-1 and J usage is TRBJ2-1, with D hard to call. Trimming took off 0 bases at V and 5 bases at J, with 9 bases between the two ends. Germline values: CDR1 SGHRS, CDR2 YFSETQ. This CDR3 comprises 14 residues. CDR3 sequence (DNA): TGCGCCAGCAGCTTGGCCTCGAAGAACAATGAGCAGTTCTTC. It encodes CASSLASKNNEQFF.

This clonotype was seen a handful of times. This chain joins TRBV29-1 and TRBJ1-2, with 7 bases that match TRBD1. Trimming at V came to 6 bases and at J to 9 bases, leaving 4 bases not matched to a gene. The germline CDR1 and CDR2 sequences are SQVTM and ANQGSEA. This CDR3 has 10 amino acids. The CDR3 region has the DNA TGCAGCGTGGTACAGGGGAGCTACACCTTC. Amino acid sequence: CSVVQGSYTF.

This clonotype was counted ten times or more. This chain's CDR3 is CASSVGLAGGDTQYF. The CDR3 DNA reads TGTGCCAGCAGTGTGGGACTAGCGGGGGGGGATACGCAGTATTTT. The V call is TRBV6-1, the J call TRBJ2-3; 16 bases align to TRBD2. The CDR3 spans 15 residues. From germline, CDR1 is MNHNS and CDR2 SASEGT. Unmatched junction bases numbered 1, after V lost 4 bases and J lost 6 bases.

This clonotype was seen more than once but under ten times. V and J are TRBV5-5 and TRBJ1-4; D is ambiguous. Trimming removed 0 bases at V and 8 bases at J, with 5 bases between. CDR1 and CDR2 from the germline V gene are SGHKS and YYEKEE (reference sequence). The CDR3 sequence is 12 residues long. The CDR3 nucleotides are TGTGCCAGCAGCTTGGTTAACGAAAAACTGTTTTTT. Translated, it gives CASSLVNEKLFF.

The J gene is TRBJ2-1, the V gene TRBV5-1, with 12 bases that match TRBD2. This CDR3 spans 16 amino acids. V shed 1 base, J shed 7 bases, and the junction held 6 bases outside the gene matches. Germline CDR1 is SGHRS and CDR2 is YFSETQ. CDR3 amino acids: CASSLLSSGRGNEQFF. DNA for the CDR3: TGCGCCAGCAGCTTGTTGTCTAGCGGGAGGGGGAATGAGCAGTTCTTC.

The chain joins TRBV5-1 to TRBJ2-1, with TRBD1 as a possible D gene (5 bases). In germline, CDR1 is SGHRS, CDR2 YFSETQ. The CDR3 sequence is 14 residues long. The V and J ends lost 0 bases and 6 bases respectively, with 10 bases between them. The DNA for the CDR3 is TGCGCCAGCAGCTTGGCAGGGTTCGGCAATGAGCAGTTCTTC. It translates to CASSLAGFGNEQFF.